Described below is a single T cell receptor (beta chain) sequence and its context. The antigen remains undetermined. Recent vaccinations or acute infections were absent in the healthy HIV-negative adult donors. Sequencing was performed on unsorted PBMC DNA using ten immunoSEQ deep assay plates. Data came from immunoSEQ multiplex PCR; TCRdb stores just in-frame clones and leaves some out. The table has about half a million clones, around 80% seen once; the top ten hold around 11%. The data originate from a study of shared clonotypes between healthy human individuals. Study outcomes and limitations: Tissue TCR repertoires likely differ from these blood-only repertoires. Represented diversity, genetic and exposure-history alike, was limited by few donors.

Germline CDR1 and CDR2: GTSNPN and SVGIG (reference sequence). The CDR3 covers 13 residues. Sequenced sample: PBMCs. The V gene is TRBV30, the J gene TRBJ2-1, with D perhaps assigned TRBD1 or TRBD2 (7 bases each). The receptor's source is a woman aged 40-49 years in good health. Some clones in this sample may be carry-over from other donors' samples. In DNA form, the CDR3 reads TGTGCTAGGGGGCGGGAGAACTACAATGAGCAGTTCTTC. This translates into CARGRENYNEQFF.